The 17 T cell receptor beta chains reported below all come from one sample, sequenced in a study of T cells in Graves' hyperthyroidism and ophthalmopathy. TCR beta CDR3 regions were amplified from RNA. A first-round RT-PCR of the TCR CDR3 used the HTBI primer set. TCRdb used MiXCR to reprocess the multiplex PCR reads, holding one entry per CDR3 protein. The data show some 510,000 distinct CDR3 sequences, around 46% seen once. Sequenced sample: peripheral blood or thyroid tissue (not recorded which). Every receptor here comes from a woman younger than 35 with Graves' hyperthyroidism.

This clonotype was counted many times. The chain uses TRBV24-1 and TRBJ2-7; 9 bases are a match to TRBD2. The CDR3 totals 15 residues. Unmatched junction bases numbered 3, after V lost 4 bases and J lost 0 bases. The germline V gene has CDR1 KGHDR and CDR2 SFDVKD. Written as DNA, the CDR3 is TGTGCCACCAGTGAGAGCGGGAGGAGCTCCTACGAGCAGTACTTC. Amino acid sequence: CATSESGRSSYEQYF.

This sequence joins TRBV24-1 and TRBJ2-5, with 11 bases aligning to TRBD1. Germline V CDR1 and CDR2: KGHDR, SFDVKD. CDR3 length: 15 residues. V was pared by 3 bases and J by 5 bases, with 4 bases of the junction left unmatched. This CDR3 is CATSDRTGGSETQYF. CDR3 coding DNA: TGTGCCACCAGTGATAGGACAGGGGGCTCGGAGACCCAGTACTTC.

The chain uses TRBV7-6 and TRBJ2-5; maybe TRBD1 (5 bases). The CDR3 is 15 amino acids. The germline V gene has CDR1 SGHVS and CDR2 FNYEAQ. The ends were cut back, 5 bases at V and 0 bases at J, with 13 bases in the middle. CDR3 region: CASSQDATDQETQYF. CDR3 DNA: TGTGCCAGCAGCCAAGATGCGACAGACCAAGAGACCCAGTACTTC.

The sample holds a few counts of this clonotype. The chain recombines TRBV11-3 with TRBJ1-3; possible D gene TRBD1, 5 bases. The ends were cut back, 4 bases at V and 0 bases at J, with 13 bases in the middle. The CDR3 length is 16 residues. CDR1 and CDR2 (germline): SGHNT, YENEEA. CDR3 DNA: TGTGCCAGCAGCTCCCTGGGACCGCTCTCTGGAAACACCATATATTTT. Protein product: CASSSLGPLSGNTIYF.

This chain uses TRBV15 with TRBJ2-7, with 8 bases lining up with TRBD2. Per the germline V gene, CDR1 is LNHNV and CDR2 is YYDKDF (reference sequence). The CDR3 totals 15 residues. J gave up 5 bases and V 10 bases, and 16 bases lay outside the gene matches. CDR3 in amino acids: CASSYLASGSHEQYF. CDR3 nucleotides: TGTGCCAGCAGTTACCTAGCTAGCGGGTCCCACGAGCAGTACTTC.

The chain couples TRBV10-3 to TRBJ1-6, with D possibly TRBD1 on 5 matching bases. The germline V gene has CDR1 ENHRY and CDR2 SYGVKD. V was cut by 2 bases and J by 7 bases, with 12 bases left in between. CDR3 size: 15 residues. CDR3 nucleotide sequence: TGTGCCATCAGTGAGGGGACCCAAGAAAATTCACCCCTCCACTTT. Its protein product is CAISEGTQENSPLHF.

The chain couples TRBV1 to TRBJ1-2; the D call of TRBD1 is as the table states it, not checked on the DNA. TRBV1 is given as a pseudogene. The CDR3 contains 12 residues. CDR3 coding DNA: TGCAGCGGTGCCGACAGGGCCTATGGCTACACCTTC. This sequence encodes CSGADRAYGYTF.

This chain uses TRBV15 with TRBJ2-3; D remains unclear. With 5 bases removed from V and 5 bases from J, the gap between germline ends came to 11 bases. The length of the CDR3 is 13 residues. Germline values: CDR1 LNHNV, CDR2 YYDKDF (reference sequence). DNA of the CDR3: TGTGCCACCAGCGAAGGAACGGGAGATACGCAGTATTTT. Protein: CATSEGTGDTQYF.

The J gene is TRBJ2-7, the V gene TRBV12-3 or TRBV12-4; D gene uncertain. CDR3 length equals 13 residues. V was trimmed by 5 bases and J by 0 bases, leaving 8 bases between them. The CDR3 nucleotides are TGTGCCAGCAGTCGGTCCACCTCCTACGAGCAGTACTTC. It yields the protein CASSRSTSYEQYF.

The chain joins TRBV11-2 to TRBJ1-1; 8 bases match TRBD1. This CDR3 comprises 18 residues. V shed 2 bases, J shed 1 base, and the junction held 12 bases outside the gene matches. Germline V lookup: CDR1 SGHAT, CDR2 FQNNGV. The CDR3 region has the DNA TGTGCCAGCAGCTTACGCCACCGGACAGGGAAGAAGAACACTGAAGCTTTCTTT. It specifies CASSLRHRTGKKNTEAFF.

Ten or more counts support this clonotype. The chain joins TRBV2 to TRBJ1-2, with 7 bases that match TRBD1. The CDR3 is 14 residues long. V lost 2 bases and J lost 8; bases outside the gene matches: 8. Germline CDR1 and CDR2: SNHLY and FYNNEI. DNA for the CDR3: TGTGCCAGCAGTGAATCTTGGACAGGCAGGGGCTACACCTTC. This translates into CASSESWTGRGYTF.

The J gene is TRBJ2-7, the V gene TRBV14; D gene ambiguous. The CDR3 consists of 13 residues. The V end was cut by 1 base, the J end by 6 bases, with 10 bases between. Germline V gives CDR1 SGHDN, CDR2 FVKESK. The CDR3 spells CASSQAVSGEQYF. The CDR3 bases are TGTGCCAGCAGCCAAGCAGTGTCCGGCGAGCAGTACTTC.

This chain connects TRBV20-1 to TRBJ1-1; D is uncertain. The CDR3 length is 12 residues. From germline, CDR1 is DFQATT and CDR2 SNEGSKA (reference sequence). V lost 1 base to trimming and J lost 3 bases, with 6 bases between them. The CDR3 loop is CSARVRDTEAFF. The CDR3 nucleotides read TGCAGTGCTAGAGTACGGGACACTGAAGCTTTCTTT.

V and J are TRBV10-3 and TRBJ1-2; weak D call: TRBD1 (6 bases). Germline V gene sequence: CDR1 ENHRY, CDR2 SYGVKD. The CDR3 consists of 12 residues. V lost 6 bases and J 7 bases, leaving 12 bases between the germline ends. CDR3 in amino acids: CAIREDSGGYTF. The CDR3 DNA follows: TGTGCCATCAGAGAGGACAGTGGTGGCTACACCTTC.

This clonotype was seen more than once but under ten times. The chain combines TRBV10-3 with TRBJ2-7; D perhaps matches TRBD1 (6 bases). The CDR3 extends over 12 amino acids. V was trimmed by 7 bases and J by 2 bases, leaving 9 bases between them. Germline V gene sequence: CDR1 ENHRY, CDR2 SYGVKD. Here the CDR3 reads CAITRGTYEQYF. As DNA, the CDR3 is TGTGCCATCACCAGGGGTACCTACGAGCAGTACTTC.

This clonotype came up many times. The chain recombines TRBV19 with TRBJ1-1; 9 bases fit TRBD1. V gave up 6 bases and J gave up 0 bases; unmatched junction bases: 2. Germline V gives CDR1 LNHDA, CDR2 SQIVND (reference sequence). The CDR3 has 14 residues. CDR3 in DNA: TGTGCCAGTAGGCGGACAGGGGTGAACACTGAAGCTTTCTTT. It is translated as CASRRTGVNTEAFF.

The chain uses TRBV12-3 or TRBV12-4 and TRBJ1-1, with 7 bases identical to TRBD1. The trim removed 5 bases at V and 3 bases at J, leaving 6 bases unmatched. The CDR3 is made up of 14 amino acids. The CDR3: CASSLDRDDTEAFF. In nucleotides, the CDR3 is TGTGCCAGCAGTCTAGACAGGGACGACACTGAAGCTTTCTTT.